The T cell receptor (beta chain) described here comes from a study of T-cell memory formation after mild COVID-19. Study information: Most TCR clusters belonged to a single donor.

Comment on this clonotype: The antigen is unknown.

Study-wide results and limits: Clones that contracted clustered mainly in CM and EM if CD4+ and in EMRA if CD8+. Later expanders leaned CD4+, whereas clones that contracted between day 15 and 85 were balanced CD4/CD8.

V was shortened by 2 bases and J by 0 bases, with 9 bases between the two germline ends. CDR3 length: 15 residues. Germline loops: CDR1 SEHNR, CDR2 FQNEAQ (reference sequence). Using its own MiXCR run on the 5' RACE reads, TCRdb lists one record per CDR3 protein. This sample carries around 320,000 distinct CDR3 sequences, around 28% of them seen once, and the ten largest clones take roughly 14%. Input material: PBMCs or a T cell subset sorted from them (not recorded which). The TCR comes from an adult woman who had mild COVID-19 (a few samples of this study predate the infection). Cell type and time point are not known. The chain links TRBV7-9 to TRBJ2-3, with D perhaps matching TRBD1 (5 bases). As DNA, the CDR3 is TGTGCCAGCAGCTTATCGCAGGGAAGCACAGATACGCAGTATTTT. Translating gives CASSLSQGSTDTQYF. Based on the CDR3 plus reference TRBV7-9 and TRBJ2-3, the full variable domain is DTGVSQNPRHKITKRGQNVTFRCDPISEHNRLYWYRQTLGQGPEFLTYFQNEAQLEKSRLLSDRFSAERPKGSFSTLEIQRTEQGDSAMYLCASSLSQGSTDTQYFGPGTRLTVL.